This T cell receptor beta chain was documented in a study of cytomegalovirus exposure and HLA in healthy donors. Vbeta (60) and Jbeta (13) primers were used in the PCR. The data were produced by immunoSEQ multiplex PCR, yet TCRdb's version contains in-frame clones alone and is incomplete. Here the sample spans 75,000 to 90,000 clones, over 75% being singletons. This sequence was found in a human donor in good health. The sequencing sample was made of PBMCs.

The CDR3, as DNA: TGTGCCAGCAGCCACAGGGAGGGTCAGCCCCAGCATTTT. Translating gives CASSHREGQPQHF. The chain employs TRBV6-1 and TRBJ1-5, with D perhaps TRBD1 (6 bases). Germline V gives CDR1 MNHNS, CDR2 SASEGT. There are 13 residues in the CDR3. The V end lost 6 bases, the J end lost 6 bases, and 12 bases lay between the germline ends.